This T cell receptor beta chain was observed in a study of low-dose radiotherapy and immunotherapy resistance in tumors. As for the study in general: Intravenous administration to patients comprised nivolumab at 240 mg every two weeks and ipilimumab at 1 mg/kg every six weeks. Aspirin 300 mg was given orally each day for four cycles from cycle 1 day 1.

Amplification, which lasted 20 PCR cycles, used a constant-region primer and V-primer adapter to amplify TCRs. TCRdb re-called the reads with MiXCR, one entry per CDR3 protein. The sample has tens of thousands of distinct CDR3 sequences, about 10% seen once. The length of the CDR3 is 14 residues. The V gene lost 0 bases and the J gene lost 7 bases, with 14 bases spanning the gap. Germline lookup yields CDR1 SGHRS and CDR2 YFSETQ. The table lists this clonotype with a count of one. This likely traces to a read error, being one base from a far larger clone. Time point noted: before trial treatment. The donors, trial participants, received nivolumab, ipilimumab, aspirin, low-dose cyclophosphamide and low-dose radiotherapy. Solid tumors that lacked tumor-infiltrating lymphocytes and were advanced were present in eligible patients.

The sequences come from PBMCs, collected before treatment. The TCR was taken from a female donor with ovarian cancer. The V call is TRBV5-1, the J call TRBJ2-7; tentative D call: TRBD1 (5 bases). The CDR3 is CASSLGMGLGEQYF. The CDR3 DNA reads as TGCGCCAGCAGCTTGGGTATGGGGCTGGGTGAGCAGTACTTC.